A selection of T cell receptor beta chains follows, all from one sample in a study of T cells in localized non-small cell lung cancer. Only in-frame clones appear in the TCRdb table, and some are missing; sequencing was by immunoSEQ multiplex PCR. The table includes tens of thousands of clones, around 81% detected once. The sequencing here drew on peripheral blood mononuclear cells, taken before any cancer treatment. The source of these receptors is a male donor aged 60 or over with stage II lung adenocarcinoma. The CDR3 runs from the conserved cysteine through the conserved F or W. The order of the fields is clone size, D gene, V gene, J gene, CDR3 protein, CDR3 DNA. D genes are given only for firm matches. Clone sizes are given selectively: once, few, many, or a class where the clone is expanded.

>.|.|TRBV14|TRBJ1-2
CASSQGGGIRNGYTF
TGTGCCAGCAGCCAAGGAGGGGGAATCAGGAATGGCTACACCTTC
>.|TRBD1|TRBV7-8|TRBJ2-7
CASSYSGTEAYEQYF
TGTGCCAGCAGCTACTCCGGGACAGAAGCCTACGAGCAGTACTTC
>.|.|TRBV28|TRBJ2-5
CASSFSRGQSGTQYF
TGTGCCAGCAGTTTCTCCAGGGGACAATCGGGGACCCAGTACTTC
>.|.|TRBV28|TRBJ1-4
CASNGLSVATNEKLFF
TGTGCCAGCAATGGTTTGAGCGTTGCAACTAATGAAAAACTGTTTTTT
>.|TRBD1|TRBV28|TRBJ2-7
CASSLRDSSYEQYF
TGTGCCAGCAGTTTAAGGGACAGCTCCTACGAGCAGTACTTC
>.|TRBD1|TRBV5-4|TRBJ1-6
CASSLGGQGDSPLHF
TGTGCCAGCAGCTTGGGGGGACAGGGGGATTCACCCCTCCACTTT
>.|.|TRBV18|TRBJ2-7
CASSPPVEDSYEQYF
TGTGCCAGCTCACCACCGGTGGAGGACTCCTACGAGCAGTACTTC
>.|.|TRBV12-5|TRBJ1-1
CASSGPNTEAFF
TGTGCTAGCTCCGGACCCAACACTGAAGCTTTCTTT
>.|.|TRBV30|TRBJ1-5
CAWSRGADSNQPQHF
TGTGCCTGGTCCCGAGGGGCCGATAGCAATCAGCCCCAGCATTTT
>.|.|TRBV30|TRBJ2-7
CAWSQRVDYEQYF
TGTGCCTGGAGTCAACGTGTGGACTACGAGCAGTACTTC
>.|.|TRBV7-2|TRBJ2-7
CASQHQTGSLYEQYF
TGTGCCAGCCAACACCAGACAGGCAGTCTCTACGAGCAGTACTTC
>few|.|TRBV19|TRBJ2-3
CASSPYLRVRGTDTQYF
TGTGCCAGTAGCCCCTACCTCAGGGTCCGGGGCACAGATACGCAGTATTTT
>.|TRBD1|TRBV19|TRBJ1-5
CASSRLGQAQWPQHF
TGTGCCAGTAGTAGGCTCGGACAGGCCCAATGGCCCCAGCATTTT
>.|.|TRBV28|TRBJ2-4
CATRTDKNIQYF
TGTGCCACACGAACCGATAAAAACATTCAGTACTTC
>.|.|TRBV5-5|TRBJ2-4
CASSLVTGINIQYF
TGTGCCAGCAGCTTGGTTACAGGGATAAACATTCAGTACTTC
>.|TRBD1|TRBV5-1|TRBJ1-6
CASSLWGQGNSPLHF
TGCGCCAGCAGCTTGTGGGGACAGGGGAATTCACCCCTCCACTTT
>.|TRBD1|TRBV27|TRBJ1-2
CASRWTGTNYGYTF
TGTGCCAGCAGATGGACAGGGACTAACTATGGCTACACCTTC
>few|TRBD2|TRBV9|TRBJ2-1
CASSARQAGVADEQFF
TGTGCCAGCAGCGCACGTCAAGCGGGAGTGGCTGATGAGCAGTTCTTC
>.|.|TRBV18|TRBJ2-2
CASSPPDITGELFF
TGTGCCAGCTCACCACCTGACATCACCGGGGAGCTGTTTTTT
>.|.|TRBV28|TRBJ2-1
CASINRGSYNEQFF
TGTGCCAGCATCAACCGGGGGTCCTACAATGAGCAGTTCTTC
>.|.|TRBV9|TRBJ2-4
CASSVGAGKAKNIQYF
TGTGCCAGCAGCGTGGGGGCCGGGAAGGCCAAAAACATTCAGTACTTC
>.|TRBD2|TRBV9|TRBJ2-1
CASRAGGSSYNEQFF
TGTGCCAGCAGAGCCGGGGGGTCTTCCTACAATGAGCAGTTCTTC